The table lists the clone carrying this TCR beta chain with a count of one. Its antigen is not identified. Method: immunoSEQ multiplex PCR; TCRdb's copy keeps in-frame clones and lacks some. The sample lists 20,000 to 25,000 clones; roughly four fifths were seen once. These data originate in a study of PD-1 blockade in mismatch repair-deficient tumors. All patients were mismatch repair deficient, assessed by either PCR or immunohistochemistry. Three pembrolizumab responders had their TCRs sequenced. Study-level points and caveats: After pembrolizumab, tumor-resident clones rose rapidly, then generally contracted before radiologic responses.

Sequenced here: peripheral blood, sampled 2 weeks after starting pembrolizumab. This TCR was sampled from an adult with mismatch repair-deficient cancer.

The CDR3 region is CASSRIGQHNTGELFF. CDR3 in DNA: TGCGCCAGCAGCAGAATCGGACAGCACAACACCGGGGAGCTGTTTTTT. The rearrangement joins TRBV4-3 to TRBJ2-2; TRBD1 might be the D (6 bases). The CDR3 runs 16 residues. The germline V gene has CDR1 LGHNA and CDR2 YSLEER. The germline V and J ends were trimmed by 5 bases and 2 bases, with 15 bases remaining between them.